The 2 T cell receptor beta chains listed next were all sequenced from one sample in a study of T cell responses to AZD1222 COVID-19 vaccine. The repertoire was sequenced with immunoSEQ multiplex PCR; TCRdb's copy has only in-frame clones and lacks some. The sample lists approximately 76,000 clones, over 80% occurring once. The sequenced sample was peripheral blood, obtained on day 0 of AZD1222 vaccination. The receptors come from an adult in good health.

The chain is built from TRBV14 and TRBJ2-1, with TRBD2 identical over 10 bases. Trimming removed 1 base from V and 13 bases from J; junction bases left unmatched: 7. CDR3 length: 14 amino acids. Germline assignment: CDR1 SGHDN and CDR2 FVKESK. The CDR3 reads CASSQGESGRAQFF. For the CDR3, the DNA is TGTGCCAGCAGCCAAGGTGAGAGCGGGAGGGCCCAGTTCTTC.

The rearrangement uses TRBV5-6 and TRBJ2-5, with D tentatively TRBD1 (5 bases). Germline values: CDR1 SGHDT, CDR2 YYEEEE. Trimming removed 2 bases at V and 4 bases at J, with 15 bases between. The CDR3 runs to 15 residues. CDR3 in amino acids: CASSLRAQGRETQYF. As DNA, the CDR3 is TGTGCCAGCAGCTTACGTGCCCAGGGAAGAGAGACCCAGTACTTC.